This T cell receptor (beta chain) came from a study of blood T cells in healthy people across ages. Study at large: There was about one barcoded beta molecule captured by template switching per two T cells.

Then a second PCR, running roughly 6 to 12 cycles, was carried out with a sample-barcoded 5' primer and a J-beta primer mix. In TCRdb, the 5' RACE reads were re-called with MiXCR into one record per CDR3 protein. The table lists some 1.5 million distinct CDR3 sequences, 40% to 45% of them singletons, with approximately 4% in the top ten. The study drew donors from healthy Caucasian individuals in Russia aged roughly 6 to 90. The CDR3 spans 13 residues. Germline V gene sequence: CDR1 KGHDR, CDR2 SFDVKD. The V and J ends lost 2 bases and 11 bases respectively, with 14 bases between them. Notes on this clonotype: Its cognate antigen is unknown.

Broader study findings: Significant beta diversity loss was already apparent by age approximately 38, declining roughly linearly.

The rearrangement uses TRBV24-1 and TRBJ2-5; D possibly corresponds to TRBD1 (5 bases). This clonotype was sampled from a woman aged 18-29 years in good health. The sequenced material came from blood. The CDR3 DNA sequence: TGTGCCACCAGTGATTGGGGCCTCAATGAGCAGTACTTC. The encoded protein is CATSDWGLNEQYF.